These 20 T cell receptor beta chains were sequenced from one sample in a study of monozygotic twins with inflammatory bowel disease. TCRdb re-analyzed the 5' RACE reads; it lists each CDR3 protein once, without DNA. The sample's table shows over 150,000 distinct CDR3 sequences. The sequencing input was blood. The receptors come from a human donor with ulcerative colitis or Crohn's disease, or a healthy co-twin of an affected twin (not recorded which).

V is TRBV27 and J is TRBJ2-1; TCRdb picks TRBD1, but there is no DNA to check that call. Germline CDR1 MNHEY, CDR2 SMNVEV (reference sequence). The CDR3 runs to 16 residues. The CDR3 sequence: CASSSYWDRGSNEQFF.

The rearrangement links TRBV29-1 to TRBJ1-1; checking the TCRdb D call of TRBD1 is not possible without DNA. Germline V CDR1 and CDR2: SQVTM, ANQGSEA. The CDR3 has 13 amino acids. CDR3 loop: CSAGDRVDTEAFF.

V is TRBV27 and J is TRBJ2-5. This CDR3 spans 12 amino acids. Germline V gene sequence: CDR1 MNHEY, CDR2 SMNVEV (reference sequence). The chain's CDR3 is CASSGGAETQYF.

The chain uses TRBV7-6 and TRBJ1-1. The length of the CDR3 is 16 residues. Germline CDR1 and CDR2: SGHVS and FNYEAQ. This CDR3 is CASSFPPSWGNTEAFF.

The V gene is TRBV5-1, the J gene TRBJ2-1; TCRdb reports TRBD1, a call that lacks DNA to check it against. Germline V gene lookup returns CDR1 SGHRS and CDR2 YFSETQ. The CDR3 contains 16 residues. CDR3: CASSLEGQGTYNEQFF.

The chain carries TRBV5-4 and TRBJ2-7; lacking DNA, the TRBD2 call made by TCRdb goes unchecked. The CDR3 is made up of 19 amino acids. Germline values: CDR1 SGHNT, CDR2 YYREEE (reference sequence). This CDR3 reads CASSLARSGGAGTSYEQYF.

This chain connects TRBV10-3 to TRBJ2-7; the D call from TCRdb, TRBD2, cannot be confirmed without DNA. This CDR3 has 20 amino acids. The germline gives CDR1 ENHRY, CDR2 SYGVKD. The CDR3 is CAISGRKGLAGDLGSYEQYF.

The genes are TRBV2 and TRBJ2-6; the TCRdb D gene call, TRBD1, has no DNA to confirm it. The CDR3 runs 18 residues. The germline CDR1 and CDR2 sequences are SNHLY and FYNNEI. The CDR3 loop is CASRWGQGPLSGANVLTF.

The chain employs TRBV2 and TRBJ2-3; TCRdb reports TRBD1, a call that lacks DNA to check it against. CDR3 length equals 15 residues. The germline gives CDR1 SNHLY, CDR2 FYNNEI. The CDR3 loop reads CASSEGRIAPGTQYF.

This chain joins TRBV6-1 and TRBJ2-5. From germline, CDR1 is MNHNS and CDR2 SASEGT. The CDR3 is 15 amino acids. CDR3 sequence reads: CASSRVLGYQETQYF.

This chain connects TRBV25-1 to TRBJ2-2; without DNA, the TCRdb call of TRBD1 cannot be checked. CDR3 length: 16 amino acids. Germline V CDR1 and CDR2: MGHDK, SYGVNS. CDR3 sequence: CASSESWPGHTGELFF.

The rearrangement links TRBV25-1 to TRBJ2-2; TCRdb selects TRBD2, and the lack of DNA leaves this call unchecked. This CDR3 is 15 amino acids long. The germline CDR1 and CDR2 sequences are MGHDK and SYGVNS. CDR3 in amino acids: CASSERGGHTGELFF.

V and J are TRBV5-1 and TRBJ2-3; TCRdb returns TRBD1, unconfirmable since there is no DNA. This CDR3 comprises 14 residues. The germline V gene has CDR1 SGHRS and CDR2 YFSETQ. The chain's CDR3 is CASSSGLDREVAYF.

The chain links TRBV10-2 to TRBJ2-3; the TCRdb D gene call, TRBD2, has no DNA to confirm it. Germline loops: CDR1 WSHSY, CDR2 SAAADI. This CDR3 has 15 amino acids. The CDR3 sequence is CATQRSGRRVDTQYF.

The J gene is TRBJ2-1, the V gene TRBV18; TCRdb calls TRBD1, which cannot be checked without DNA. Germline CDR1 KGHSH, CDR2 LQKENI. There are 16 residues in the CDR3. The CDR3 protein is CASSPDFGRGNNEQFF.

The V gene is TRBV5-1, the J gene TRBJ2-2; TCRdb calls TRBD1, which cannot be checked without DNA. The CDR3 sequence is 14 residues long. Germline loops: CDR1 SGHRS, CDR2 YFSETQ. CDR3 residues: CASSTFDRDGSMFF.

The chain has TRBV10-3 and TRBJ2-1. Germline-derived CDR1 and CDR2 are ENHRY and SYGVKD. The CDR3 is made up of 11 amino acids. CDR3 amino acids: CAISEFNEQFF.

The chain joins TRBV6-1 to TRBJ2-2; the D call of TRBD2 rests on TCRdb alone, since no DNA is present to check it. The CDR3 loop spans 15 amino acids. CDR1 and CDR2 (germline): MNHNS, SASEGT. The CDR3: CASASPDSRTGELFF.

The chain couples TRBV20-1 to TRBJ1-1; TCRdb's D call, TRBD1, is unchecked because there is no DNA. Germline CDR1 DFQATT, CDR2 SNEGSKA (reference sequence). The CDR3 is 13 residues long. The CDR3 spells CSARDREDTEAFF.

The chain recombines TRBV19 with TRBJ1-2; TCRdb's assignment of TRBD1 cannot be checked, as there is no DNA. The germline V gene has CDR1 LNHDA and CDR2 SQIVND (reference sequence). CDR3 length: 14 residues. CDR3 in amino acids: CASIRSGQNYGYTF. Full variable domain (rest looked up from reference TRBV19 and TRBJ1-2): DGGITQSPKYLFRKEGQNVTLSCEQNLNHDAMYWYRQDPGQGLRLIYYSQIVNDFQKGDIAEGYSVSREKKESFPLTVTSAQKNPTAFYLCASIRSGQNYGYTFGSGTRLTVV.